This TCR beta chain was captured in a study of blood T cell repertoires in COVID-19. Overall study context: Whether acute or convalescent, the COVID-19 samples came from the United States, Italy and Spain. Nucleic acid was either cDNA or gDNA, and it came from T cells, B-cell-depleted T cells, or PBMCs.

The method was immunoSEQ multiplex PCR; TCRdb's version includes in-frame clones alone and lacks a portion of them. Among fewer than 250,000 clones listed, 65% to 80% were seen once. The V gene's germline CDR1 is LNHNV and CDR2 YYDKDF (reference sequence). J gave up 0 bases and V 5 bases, and 6 bases lay outside the gene matches. The length of the CDR3 is 16 residues. This rearrangement joins TRBV15 to TRBJ2-7, with TRBD1 identical over 11 bases. The sample comprised peripheral blood. The origin of this receptor is a woman aged 50 to 60 with acute or convalescent COVID-19. The CDR3 coding sequence is TGTGCCACCAGCCCTCCCGGGACAGGGGGCTCCTACGAGCAGTACTTC. Its translation: CATSPPGTGGSYEQYF.